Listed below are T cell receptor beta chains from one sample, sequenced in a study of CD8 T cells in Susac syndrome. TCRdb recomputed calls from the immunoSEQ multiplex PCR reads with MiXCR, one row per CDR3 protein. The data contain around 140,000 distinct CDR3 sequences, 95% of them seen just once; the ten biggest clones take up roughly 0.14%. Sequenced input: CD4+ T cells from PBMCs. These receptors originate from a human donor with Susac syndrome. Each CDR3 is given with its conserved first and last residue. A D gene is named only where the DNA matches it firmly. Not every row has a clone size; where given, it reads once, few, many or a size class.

CDR3nt: TGCAGCGTTGCTGGGACACCGAAAGAGACCCAGTACTTC
CDR3aa: CSVAGTPKETQYF
abundance: once
j_gene: TRBJ2-5
d_gene: NA
v_gene: TRBV29-1

CDR3nt: TGTGCCAGCAGCCAAGTACCCCCGGAACTGTTTTTT
CDR3aa: CASSQVPPELFF
abundance: NA
j_gene: TRBJ1-4
d_gene: NA
v_gene: TRBV3-1

CDR3nt: TGCAGCGCTGCAGGGGTGTATGGCTACACCTTC
CDR3aa: CSAAGVYGYTF
abundance: NA
j_gene: TRBJ1-2
d_gene: NA
v_gene: TRBV29-1

CDR3nt: TGCAGTGCTAGAGTCCGGGCCGCGAGCTCCTACAATGAGCAGTTCTTC
CDR3aa: CSARVRAASSYNEQFF
abundance: NA
j_gene: TRBJ2-1
d_gene: NA
v_gene: TRBV20-1

CDR3nt: TGTGCCAGCAGTCAAATCCGGGGGACTGGAAACACCATATATTTT
CDR3aa: CASSQIRGTGNTIYF
abundance: NA
j_gene: TRBJ1-3
d_gene: NA
v_gene: TRBV28

CDR3nt: TGTGCCAGCAGCTTGGATGCAGGGGGTGATCAGCCCCAGCATTTT
CDR3aa: CASSLDAGGDQPQHF
abundance: NA
j_gene: TRBJ1-5
d_gene: TRBD1
v_gene: TRBV5-6

CDR3nt: TGCAGTGCTTATACGCCGGGACAGGGGTCCTACGAGCAGTACTTC
CDR3aa: CSAYTPGQGSYEQYF
abundance: NA
j_gene: TRBJ2-7
d_gene: TRBD1
v_gene: TRBV20-1

CDR3nt: TGTGCCAGCAGCGGGACCCTACGGCGGAACACTGAAGCTTTCTTT
CDR3aa: CASSGTLRRNTEAFF
abundance: NA
j_gene: TRBJ1-1
d_gene: NA
v_gene: TRBV5-4

CDR3nt: TGTGCCAGCAGCGAACGGGCAGGAGACACAGATACGCAGTATTTT
CDR3aa: CASSERAGDTDTQYF
abundance: NA
j_gene: TRBJ2-3
d_gene: NA
v_gene: TRBV5-4

CDR3nt: TGTGCCAGCAGCTTACTAGCGGGAGAGACCCAGTACTTC
CDR3aa: CASSLLAGETQYF
abundance: NA
j_gene: TRBJ2-5
d_gene: TRBD2
v_gene: TRBV7-9

CDR3nt: TGCAGCGTTTCGAACACTGAAGCTTTCTTT
CDR3aa: CSVSNTEAFF
abundance: NA
j_gene: TRBJ1-1
d_gene: NA
v_gene: TRBV29-1

CDR3nt: TGTGCCAGCAGACGACTAGCAGATACGCAGTATTTT
CDR3aa: CASRRLADTQYF
abundance: once
j_gene: TRBJ2-3
d_gene: NA
v_gene: TRBV25-1

CDR3nt: TGTGCCAGCAGCGTCGGACACCGTAGCAATCAGCCCCAGCATTTT
CDR3aa: CASSVGHRSNQPQHF
abundance: NA
j_gene: TRBJ1-5
d_gene: NA
v_gene: TRBV7-2

CDR3nt: TGTGCCAGCAGCTCACCAGGGGAGACCCAGTACTTC
CDR3aa: CASSSPGETQYF
abundance: NA
j_gene: TRBJ2-5
d_gene: NA
v_gene: TRBV7-2

CDR3nt: TGTGCCAGCAGTACTGGAAGCTCTGGGGCCAACGTCCTGACTTTC
CDR3aa: CASSTGSSGANVLTF
abundance: NA
j_gene: TRBJ2-6
d_gene: NA
v_gene: TRBV6-2/TRBV6-3

CDR3nt: TGTGCCAGCAGCCAAGAGGACAGCTCCTGGTACGAGCAGTACTTC
CDR3aa: CASSQEDSSWYEQYF
abundance: NA
j_gene: TRBJ2-7
d_gene: NA
v_gene: TRBV3-1

CDR3nt: TGTGCCAGCAGCCAGGGTCGGGTCTCTGGAAACACCATATATTTT
CDR3aa: CASSQGRVSGNTIYF
abundance: NA
j_gene: TRBJ1-3
d_gene: NA
v_gene: TRBV12-3/TRBV12-4

CDR3nt: TGTGCCTTCCGGACAGGGGGCGGAAGGGAACAGCCCCAGCATTTT
CDR3aa: CAFRTGGGREQPQHF
abundance: NA
j_gene: TRBJ1-5
d_gene: TRBD1
v_gene: TRBV30

CDR3nt: TGTGCCACCAGCGCCTGGGGGGCAGGGGGCACCGGGGAGCTGTTTTTT
CDR3aa: CATSAWGAGGTGELFF
abundance: NA
j_gene: TRBJ2-2
d_gene: NA
v_gene: TRBV15

CDR3nt: TGTGCCACCAGCAGAGATCCGGGGGCGCGGGGCTACACCTTC
CDR3aa: CATSRDPGARGYTF
abundance: NA
j_gene: TRBJ1-2
d_gene: NA
v_gene: TRBV15

CDR3nt: TGTGCCAGCACCGGACAGGGGGCAGACACCGGGGAGCTGTTTTTT
CDR3aa: CASTGQGADTGELFF
abundance: NA
j_gene: TRBJ2-2
d_gene: NA
v_gene: TRBV21-1

CDR3nt: TGCAGTGCTAGAGATTCGGGGCGGACCTACAATCAGCCCCAGCATTTT
CDR3aa: CSARDSGRTYNQPQHF
abundance: NA
j_gene: TRBJ1-5
d_gene: NA
v_gene: TRBV20-1

CDR3nt: TGTGCCAGCGATAAAACAGGCAGGGGCTCTGGGGCCAACGTCCTGACTTTC
CDR3aa: CASDKTGRGSGANVLTF
abundance: NA
j_gene: TRBJ2-6
d_gene: NA
v_gene: TRBV7-9

CDR3nt: TGCAGTGCTAGAGATCCTAAGGGGGCGGGCTTCTACGAGCAGTACTTC
CDR3aa: CSARDPKGAGFYEQYF
abundance: NA
j_gene: TRBJ2-7
d_gene: TRBD1
v_gene: TRBV20-1

CDR3nt: TGTGCCATCAGACCGGGACAGCTGGGCTACACCTTC
CDR3aa: CAIRPGQLGYTF
abundance: NA
j_gene: TRBJ1-2
d_gene: TRBD1
v_gene: TRBV10-3

CDR3nt: TGTGCCAGCAGCTTGGCAGTAGCGGTCAATGAGCAGTTCTTC
CDR3aa: CASSLAVAVNEQFF
abundance: NA
j_gene: TRBJ2-1
d_gene: NA
v_gene: TRBV5-6

CDR3nt: TGCAGTGCTGGACAGGGGCTGAACACCGGGGAGCTGTTTTTT
CDR3aa: CSAGQGLNTGELFF
abundance: NA
j_gene: TRBJ2-2
d_gene: TRBD1
v_gene: TRBV20-1